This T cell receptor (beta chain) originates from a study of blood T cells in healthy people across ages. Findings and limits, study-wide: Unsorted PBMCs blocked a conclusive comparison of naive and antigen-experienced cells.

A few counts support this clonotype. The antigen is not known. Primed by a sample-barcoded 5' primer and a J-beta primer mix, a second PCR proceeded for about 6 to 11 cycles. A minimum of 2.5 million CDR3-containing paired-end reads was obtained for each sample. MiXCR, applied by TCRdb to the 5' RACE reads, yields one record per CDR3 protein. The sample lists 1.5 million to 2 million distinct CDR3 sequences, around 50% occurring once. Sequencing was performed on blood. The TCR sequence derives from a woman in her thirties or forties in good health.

CDR3 region: CASSRRQGSYGYTF. In DNA form, the CDR3 reads TGTGCCAGCAGCCGCAGACAGGGGTCATATGGCTACACCTTC. V and J are TRBV5-5 and TRBJ1-2; TRBD1 aligns across 8 bases. CDR1 and CDR2 from the germline V gene are SGHKS and YYEKEE (reference sequence). CDR3 length: 14 residues. V trimming: 4 bases; J trimming: 5 bases; junction bases outside the gene matches: 7.